The source of this TCR beta chain is a study of response to subunit inactivated influenza vaccine. A few counts support this clonotype. Its antigen is unknown. CDR3 length: 15 residues. Trimming shortened V by 0 bases and J by 0 bases, and 6 bases separated the two germline ends. Looked up from germline, CDR1 is MNHEY and CDR2 is SVGAGI. TCRdb called the RT-PCR reads again in MiXCR, with one record for every CDR3 protein. In the table there are roughly 540,000 distinct CDR3 sequences, roughly 23% of which are singletons. Study-level points and caveats: Authors suggested each seasonal flu vaccination may recruit only limited numbers of new T cells.

A further study also used this sample, focusing on T cells expressing NK-cell markers. That report adds: In generating TCR beta cDNA, 5'RACE template switching with UMIs was used. Source material for TCR beta repertoires consisted of sorted CD3+CD56+NKG2C+, CD3+CD56+NKG2C- and CD3+CD56-NKG2C+ T cells.

The chain links TRBV6-5 to TRBJ1-5; no clear D. This TCR was sampled from a man aged 45-60 years who received an inactivated influenza vaccine. The source material was CD4+ T cells sorted from PBMCs, sampled 11 to 12 days after vaccination. CDR3 loop: CASSYSAASNQPQHF. DNA of the CDR3: TGTGCCAGCAGTTACTCGGCGGCTAGCAATCAGCCCCAGCATTTT.